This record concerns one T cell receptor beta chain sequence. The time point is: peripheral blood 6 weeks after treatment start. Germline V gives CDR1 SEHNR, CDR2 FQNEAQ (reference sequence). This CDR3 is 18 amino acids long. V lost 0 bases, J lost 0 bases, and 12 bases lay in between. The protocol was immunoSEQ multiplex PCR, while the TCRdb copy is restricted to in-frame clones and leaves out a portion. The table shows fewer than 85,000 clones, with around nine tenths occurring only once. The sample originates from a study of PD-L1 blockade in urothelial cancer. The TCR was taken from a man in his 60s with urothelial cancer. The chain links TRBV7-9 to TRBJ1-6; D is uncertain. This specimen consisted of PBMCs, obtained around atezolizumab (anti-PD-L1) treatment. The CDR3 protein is CASSLAWPASSYNSPLHF. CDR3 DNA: TGTGCCAGCAGCTTAGCTTGGCCAGCGAGCTCCTATAATTCACCCCTCCACTTT.